The source of this T cell receptor (beta chain) is a study of CD8+CD57+ T cells in acquired aplastic anemia. General study points: Some 31 CD8+ CDR3 sequences were shared between patients and controls.

The study profiled TCR beta VDJ and CDR3 using genomic DNA as template. TCRdb itself ran the reads through MiXCR, one entry per CDR3 protein. Among 300,000 or so distinct CDR3 sequences listed, 55% to 60% were seen once. The CDR3 is 17 residues long. The V gene's germline CDR1 is SEHNR and CDR2 FQNEAQ (reference sequence). As regards this clonotype: Antigen: not known. At one of its ends the junction is not consistent with the germline gene, which may arise from a read error.

The chain recombines TRBV7-9 with TRBJ2-2; tentatively, D is TRBD1 (6 bases). Sequenced material: sorted CD4+, CD8+, or CD8+CD57+ T cells (not recorded which) from PBMCs. The TCR originated in a human donor with severe aplastic anemia or a healthy control (not recorded which). The CDR3 DNA is TGTGCTAGCAGCCCCCTCCAAGGACAGCCGAACACCGGGGAGCTGTTTTTT. Translating it yields CASSPLQGQPNTGELFF. The variable domain in full, completed from reference TRBV7-9 and TRBJ2-2, reads DTGVSQNPRHKITKRGQNVTFRCDPISEHNRLYWYRQTLGQGPEFLTYFQNEAQLEKSRLLSDRFSAERPKGSFSTLEIQRTEQGDSAMYLCASSPLQGQPNTGELFFGEGSRLTVL.